The 12 T cell receptor beta chains below all came from one sample that was sequenced in a study of blood T cell repertoires in COVID-19. The assay was immunoSEQ multiplex PCR, and TCRdb's table has in-frame clones only and misses some. The repertoire holds 30,000 to 40,000 clones, around 83% seen once, with roughly two fifths in the top ten. Sequenced sample: peripheral blood. The receptors originated from a man aged 55 to 70 with active or convalescent COVID-19.

The V and J genes are TRBV3-1 (or the pseudogene TRBV3-2) and TRBJ1-6; TRBD1 is a possible D gene (5 bases). V was shortened by 3 bases and J by 6 bases, with 9 bases between the two germline ends. This CDR3 is 14 amino acids long. Germline-derived CDR1 and CDR2 are LGHDT and YNNKEL (reference sequence). The CDR3 DNA reads as TGTGCCAGCAGCCACAGACAGTCTAATTCACCCCTCCACTTT. As protein: CASSHRQSNSPLHF.

CDR3 sequence: CASSLEGGNVYEQYV. The CDR3 DNA follows: TGTGCCAGCAGCTTAGAAGGGGGAAATGTCTACGAGCAGTACGTC. The chain combines TRBV7-8 with TRBJ2-7; a possible D gene is TRBD1 (6 bases). Trimming removed 1 base from V and 3 bases from J, with 13 bases in between. This CDR3 spans 15 amino acids. Germline V CDR1 and CDR2: SGHVS, FQNEAQ.

The chain links TRBV7-2 to TRBJ2-5, with D unclear. V dropped 0 bases and J dropped 2 bases, with 7 bases sitting between them. The V gene's germline CDR1 is SGHTA and CDR2 FQGNSA. CDR3 size: 14 residues. The CDR3 DNA is TGTGCCAGCAGCTTAGCGATGCGTCAAGAGACCCAGTACTTC. Its protein is CASSLAMRQETQYF.

The V gene is TRBV19, the J gene TRBJ1-6, with 8 bases lining up with TRBD1. This CDR3 has 15 amino acids. Germline CDR1 and CDR2: LNHDA and SQIVND (reference sequence). J gave up 7 bases and V 6 bases, and 8 bases lay outside the gene matches. The CDR3 protein is CASSLARTGNSPLHF. The CDR3 nucleotides read TGTGCCAGTAGCTTGGCACGGACAGGGAATTCACCCCTCCACTTT.

The chain has TRBV2 and TRBJ2-1; unclear D gene. The CDR3 is 14 residues long. Trimming pared 6 bases from V and 7 bases from J, leaving 16 bases between. The germline V gene encodes CDR1 SNHLY and CDR2 FYNNEI. The CDR3 spells CASSTYLRENEQFF. CDR3 sequence (DNA): TGTGCCAGCAGCACTTACCTTAGAGAGAATGAGCAGTTCTTC.

This rearrangement joins TRBV9 to TRBJ2-3; 11 bases align to TRBD2. This CDR3 spans 14 amino acids. V was clipped by 4 bases and J by 5 bases; unmatched bases: 3. CDR1 is SGDLS, CDR2 YYNGEE, per germline. CDR3 in amino acids: CASSLLAGVDTQYF. As DNA, the CDR3 is TGTGCCAGCAGCCTACTAGCGGGAGTAGATACGCAGTATTTT.

This clone was picked up a small number of times. The chain links TRBV6-2 or TRBV6-3 to TRBJ2-7; 7 positions match TRBD1. This CDR3 spans 19 amino acids. With 5 bases clipped from V and 3 bases from J, the junction kept 22 bases outside the gene matches. CDR1 and CDR2 (germline): MNHEY, SVGEGT. CDR3 region: CASSTDRAKLSVGDYEQYV. The DNA of the CDR3 is TGTGCCAGCAGTACCGACAGGGCAAAGCTCTCCGTAGGTGACTACGAGCAGTACGTC.

This chain joins TRBV6-5 and TRBJ1-4, with 7 bases identical to TRBD1. This CDR3 is built from 15 residues. CDR1 MNHEY and CDR2 SVGAGI come from the germline V gene. Trimming removed 6 bases from V and 3 bases from J; junction bases left unmatched: 7. The CDR3 loop is CASRLQGKPNEKLFF. The DNA of the CDR3 is TGTGCCAGCAGGCTACAGGGGAAGCCTAATGAAAAACTGTTTTTT.

The genes are TRBV7-9 and TRBJ2-1; tentative D call: TRBD1 (6 bases). Trimming took 2 bases from V and 1 from J, leaving 12 bases between them. The length of the CDR3 is 16 residues. Germline values: CDR1 SEHNR, CDR2 FQNEAQ (reference sequence). CDR3 DNA sequence: TGTGCCAGCAGCTTAATGGACAGAAAATCCTACAATGAGCAGTTCTTC. Protein: CASSLMDRKSYNEQFF.

The V and J genes are TRBV5-4 and TRBJ2-1, with 7 bases lining up with TRBD2. Losses at the gene ends were 3 bases for V and 0 bases for J; bases not matched to a gene: 0. This CDR3 is 14 amino acids long. CDR1 is SGHNT, CDR2 YYREEE, per germline (reference sequence). This CDR3 reads CASSSGGSYNEQFF. In DNA, the CDR3 is TGTGCCAGCAGCTCGGGGGGCTCCTACAATGAGCAGTTCTTC.

V usage is TRBV7-2 and J usage is TRBJ2-5; D perhaps matches TRBD2 (6 bases). CDR1 and CDR2 from the germline V gene are SGHTA and FQGNSA. The germline V and J ends were trimmed by 4 bases and 4 bases, with 16 bases remaining between them. This CDR3 region has 15 residues. The DNA of the CDR3 is TGTGCCAGCAGCTGGGGTCCCGGGGGATCAGAGACCCAGTACTTC. It specifies CASSWGPGGSETQYF.

This clone was seen only once. The chain combines TRBV7-9 with TRBJ2-2; D is possibly TRBD1 (5 bases). The CDR3 extends over 15 amino acids. The V gene lost 5 bases and the J gene lost 3 bases, with 13 bases spanning the gap. Germline V lookup: CDR1 SEHNR, CDR2 FQNEAQ (reference sequence). The CDR3 nucleotides are TGTGCCAGCAGCCCCCCCAGGGTACACACCGGGGAGCTGTTTTTT. It is translated as CASSPPRVHTGELFF. Complete variable domain (other parts from reference TRBV7-9 and TRBJ2-2): DTGVSQNPRHKITKRGQNVTFRCDPISEHNRLYWYRQTLGQGPEFLTYFQNEAQLEKSRLLSDRFSAERPKGSFSTLEIQRTEQGDSAMYLCASSPPRVHTGELFFGEGSRLTVL.